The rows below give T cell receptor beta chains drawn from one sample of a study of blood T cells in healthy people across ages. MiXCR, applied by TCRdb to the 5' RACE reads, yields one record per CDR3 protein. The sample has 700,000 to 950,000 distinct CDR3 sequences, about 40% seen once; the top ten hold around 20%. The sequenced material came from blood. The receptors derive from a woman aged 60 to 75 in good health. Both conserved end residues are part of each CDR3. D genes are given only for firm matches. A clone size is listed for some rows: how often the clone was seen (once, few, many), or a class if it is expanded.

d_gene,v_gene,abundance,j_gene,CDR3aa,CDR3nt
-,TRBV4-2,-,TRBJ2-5,CASSQERLETQYF,TGTGCCAGCAGCCAAGAAAGGTTGGAGACCCAGTACTTC
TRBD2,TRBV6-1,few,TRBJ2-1,CASSDRVGLAGAYNEQFF,TGTGCCAGCAGTGATAGGGTAGGACTAGCGGGGGCCTACAATGAGCAGTTCTTC
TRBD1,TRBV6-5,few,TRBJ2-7,CATARDRAYEQYF,TGTGCCACCGCACGGGACAGGGCCTACGAGCAGTACTTC
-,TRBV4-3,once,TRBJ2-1,CASSQDVAGVMYNEQFF,TGCGCCAGCAGCCAAGATGTAGCAGGGGTTATGTACAATGAGCAGTTCTTC
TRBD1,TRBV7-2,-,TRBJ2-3,CASSLAGTVTTDTQYF,TGTGCCAGCAGCTTAGCTGGGACAGTTACGACAGATACGCAGTATTTT
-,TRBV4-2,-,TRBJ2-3,CASSQEERFPDTQYF,TGTGCCAGCAGCCAAGAGGAGCGTTTCCCAGATACGCAGTATTTT
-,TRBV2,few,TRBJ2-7,CASSTRPYEQYF,TGTGCCAGCAGTACCCGACCTTACGAGCAGTACTTC
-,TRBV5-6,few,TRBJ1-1,CASSLDRVRAFF,TGTGCCAGCAGCTTGGACAGGGTAAGGGCTTTCTTT
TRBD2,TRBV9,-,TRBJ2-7,CASSSRTSGNYEQYF,TGTGCCAGCAGCTCAAGGACTAGCGGGAATTACGAGCAGTACTTC
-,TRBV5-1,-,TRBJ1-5,CASSLAGRDNQPQHF,TGCGCCAGCAGCTTGGCGGGCCGGGACAATCAGCCCCAGCATTTT
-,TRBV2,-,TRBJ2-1,CAGHPSSYNEQFF,TGTGCCGGTCACCCGAGCTCCTACAATGAGCAGTTCTTC
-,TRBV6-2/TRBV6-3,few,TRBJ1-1,CASSLIQGREAFF,TGTGCCAGCAGCCTTATACAGGGAAGGGAAGCTTTCTTT
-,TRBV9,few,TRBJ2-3,CASSVEAGSSTDTQYF,TGTGCCAGCAGCGTAGAAGCGGGCTCTAGCACAGATACGCAGTATTTT
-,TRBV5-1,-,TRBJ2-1,CASSPDEGYNEQFF,TGCGCCAGCAGCCCGGACGAGGGGTACAATGAGCAGTTCTTC